These T cell receptor beta chains were read from a single sample in a study of post-analysis software for immune sequencing data. TCRdb fed the PCR reads into MiXCR, producing one record per CDR3 protein. The sample shows 740,000 or so distinct CDR3 sequences, approximately 53% of them seen only once. Sequenced material: blood. Receptor source: a girl under 18 with multiple sclerosis. Each CDR3 is given with its conserved first and last residue. The D gene is left open where the match is weak. Clone sizes are given selectively: once, few, many, or a class where the clone is expanded.

j_call | v_call | cdr3_length | clone_size | d_call | cdr3_aa | cdr3_nt
TRBJ2-6 | TRBV5-1 | 16 | few | TRBD1 | CASSFLRGSGANVLTF | TGCGCCAGCAGCTTCCTCAGGGGGAGTGGGGCCAACGTCCTGACTTTC
TRBJ2-6 | TRBV7-9 | 14 | - | - | CASLSASGANVLTF | TGTGCCAGCCTCTCCGCGTCCGGGGCCAACGTCCTGACTTTC
TRBJ2-1 | TRBV29-1 | 14 | - | - | CSVGLGSSYNEQFF | TGCAGCGTTGGGCTGGGAAGCTCCTACAATGAGCAGTTCTTC
TRBJ1-2 | TRBV27 | 17 | many | - | CASSLSAGSLPLYGYTF | TGTGCCAGCAGTTTATCAGCGGGGTCTCTACCCCTCTATGGCTACACCTTC
TRBJ2-7 | TRBV27 | 15 | - | TRBD2 | CASRETLAGAYEQYF | TGTGCCAGCAGAGAGACCCTAGCGGGAGCGTACGAGCAGTACTTC
TRBJ1-2 | TRBV25-1 | 15 | - | - | CASSEWGTAAGGYTF | TGTGCCAGCAGTGAATGGGGGACGGCCGCGGGAGGCTACACCTTC
TRBJ2-5 | TRBV29-1 | 11 | few | - | CSVGGVETQYF | TGCAGCGTTGGGGGCGTCGAGACCCAGTACTTC
TRBJ2-7 | TRBV28 | 13 | - | - | CASSGANSYEQYF | TGTGCCAGCAGTGGCGCGAACTCCTACGAGCAGTACTTC
TRBJ2-7 | TRBV5-1 | 18 | - | - | CASSPYPGTTSSSYEQYF | TGCGCCAGCAGCCCTTATCCCGGTACGACCTCGAGCTCCTACGAGCAGTACTTC
TRBJ2-1 | TRBV15 | 17 | - | TRBD2 | CATSRGKGGGFYNEQFF | TGTGCCACCAGCAGAGGCAAGGGCGGGGGGTTCTACAATGAGCAGTTCTTC
TRBJ2-3 | TRBV20-1 | 13 | - | - | CSAREPVTDTQYF | TGCAGTGCTAGAGAGCCGGTTACAGATACGCAGTATTTT
TRBJ1-2 | TRBV7-8 | 15 | - | - | CASSLNIDINYGYTF | TGTGCCAGCAGCTTAAACATTGATATTAACTATGGCTACACCTTC
TRBJ1-2 | TRBV29-1 | 12 | - | - | CSVSKGGYGYTF | TGCAGCGTTTCTAAGGGGGGCTATGGCTACACCTTC
TRBJ2-1 | TRBV29-1 | 13 | - | TRBD1 | CSVEGQGGHEQFF | TGCAGCGTTGAAGGACAGGGTGGACATGAGCAGTTCTTC
TRBJ2-1 | TRBV20-1 | 15 | - | TRBD2 | CSAREGTSGRYEQFF | TGCAGTGCTAGAGAGGGAACTAGCGGGAGGTATGAGCAGTTCTTC
TRBJ2-1 | TRBV7-2 | 12 | - | - | CASSFQGRRQFF | TGTGCCAGCAGCTTCCAGGGGCGCCGACAGTTCTTC
TRBJ2-5 | TRBV7-7 | 14 | few | - | CASSLGSLGETQYF | TGTGCTAGCAGTTTAGGGTCCTTAGGGGAGACCCAGTACTTC
TRBJ2-1 | TRBV20-1 | 14 | - | TRBD2 | CSARVLAEHNEQFF | TGCAGTGCTAGAGTCCTAGCGGAACACAATGAGCAGTTCTTC
TRBJ2-7 | TRBV4-1 | 16 | few | TRBD1 | CASSLTGVRSRYEQYF | TGCGCCAGCAGCCTAACAGGGGTTCGGTCCCGCTACGAGCAGTACTTC
TRBJ2-1 | TRBV5-1 | 16 | - | TRBD1 | CASSLGGRSSYNEQFF | TGCGCCAGCAGCTTAGGGGGCCGTAGCTCCTACAATGAGCAGTTCTTC
TRBJ2-1 | TRBV7-9 | 17 | - | TRBD2 | CASSLRGLAGKQGEQFF | TGTGCCAGCAGCTTACGTGGACTAGCGGGAAAACAGGGAGAGCAGTTCTTC
TRBJ2-3 | TRBV10-3 | 14 | - | TRBD1 | CAIVSGQGADTQYF | TGTGCCATCGTCTCCGGACAGGGGGCAGATACGCAGTATTTT
TRBJ2-1 | TRBV10-1 | 14 | - | TRBD2 | CASSKGLADNEQFF | TGCGCCAGCAGTAAGGGACTAGCGGACAATGAGCAGTTCTTC
TRBJ2-1 | TRBV20-1 | 14 | - | TRBD1 | CSASLNRGAYEQFF | TGCAGTGCTAGCTTAAACAGGGGCGCCTACGAGCAGTTCTTC
TRBJ2-1 | TRBV5-1 | 16 | - | - | CASSLVEFTSYNEQFF | TGCGCCAGCAGCTTGGTTGAATTCACGTCCTACAATGAGCAGTTCTTC
TRBJ2-3 | TRBV5-1 | 13 | - | - | CASRTGLTDTQYF | TGCGCCAGCAGGACGGGACTCACAGATACGCAGTATTTT
TRBJ2-1 | TRBV11-2 | 16 | - | - | CASSLGPGTDYNEQFF | TGTGCCAGCAGCTTAGGACCAGGGACCGATTACAATGAGCAGTTCTTC
TRBJ2-7 | TRBV5-1 | 13 | - | - | CASRRQETYEQYF | TGCGCCAGCAGAAGGCAGGAGACCTACGAGCAGTACTTC
TRBJ2-7 | TRBV5-7 | 15 | few | - | CASSSGHTTTYEQYF | TGTGCCAGCAGCTCCGGACATACAACGACCTACGAGCAGTACTTC
TRBJ2-3 | TRBV7-9 | 16 | - | - | CASSLLGWHFGDTQYF | TGTGCCAGCAGCTTGCTCGGTTGGCACTTTGGCGATACGCAGTATTTT
TRBJ2-1 | TRBV20-1 | 17 | few | TRBD2 | CSASRGASGGPFNEQFF | TGCAGTGCTAGCCGTGGGGCTAGCGGGGGCCCTTTCAATGAGCAGTTCTTC
TRBJ2-7 | TRBV5-1 | 16 | - | TRBD1 | CASSLEVGQGAGEQYF | TGCGCCAGCAGCTTGGAGGTCGGGCAGGGGGCTGGCGAGCAGTACTTC
TRBJ2-7 | TRBV9 | 14 | - | - | CASSSVQGQGEQYF | TGTGCCAGCAGCTCAGTCCAGGGGCAGGGAGAGCAGTACTTC
TRBJ2-7 | TRBV4-1 | 14 | few | - | CASSQDPGAGEQYF | TGCGCCAGCAGCCAAGATCCGGGGGCCGGGGAGCAGTACTTC
TRBJ1-5 | TRBV20-1 | 16 | once | - | CSAPAGGPLGNQPQHF | TGCAGTGCCCCTGCGGGGGGCCCTCTAGGCAATCAGCCCCAGCATTTT
TRBJ1-5 | TRBV7-2 | 15 | - | TRBD1 | CASNDRVYSNQPQHF | TGTGCCAGCAACGACAGGGTCTATAGCAATCAGCCCCAGCATTTT
TRBJ1-2 | TRBV4-1 | 15 | - | - | CASRPPGMDLGGYTF | TGCGCCAGCAGACCACCGGGGATGGACCTTGGGGGCTACACCTTC
TRBJ1-5 | TRBV20-1 | 13 | - | - | CSASAGVGQPQHF | TGCAGTGCTAGCGCAGGGGTGGGTCAGCCCCAGCATTTT
TRBJ2-5 | TRBV29-1 | 14 | - | - | CSVASAGAGETQYF | TGCAGCGTTGCTAGTGCGGGGGCCGGCGAGACCCAGTACTTC
TRBJ2-7 | TRBV5-6 | 12 | - | - | CASSMTLYEQYF | TGTGCCAGCAGCATGACCCTCTACGAGCAGTACTTC
TRBJ1-1 | TRBV10-3 | 15 | - | TRBD1 | CAISEGTGSNTEAFF | TGTGCCATCAGTGAGGGGACAGGGTCGAACACTGAAGCTTTCTTT
TRBJ2-5 | TRBV29-1 | 15 | - | - | CSVEDWAAGRETQYF | TGCAGCGTTGAAGATTGGGCGGCAGGTCGGGAGACCCAGTACTTC
TRBJ2-1 | TRBV5-1 | 15 | - | TRBD2 | CASSPGLAGEDEQFF | TGCGCCAGCAGCCCTGGACTAGCGGGAGAGGATGAGCAGTTCTTC
TRBJ1-1 | TRBV29-1 | 13 | - | - | CSALRGMNTEAFF | TGCAGCGCCCTTCGGGGGATGAACACTGAAGCTTTCTTT
TRBJ2-1 | TRBV20-1 | 13 | - | TRBD2 | CSASGTSVNEQFF | TGCAGTGCTTCCGGGACTAGCGTCAATGAGCAGTTCTTC
TRBJ2-1 | TRBV9 | 13 | - | - | CASSPGVGNEQFF | TGTGCCAGCTCACCCGGGGTAGGGAATGAGCAGTTCTTC
TRBJ2-7 | TRBV20-1 | 10 | - | - | CSAGRHEQYF | TGCAGTGCTGGAAGGCACGAGCAGTACTTC
TRBJ2-7 | TRBV7-9 | 14 | few | - | CASSLVRAPYEQYF | TGTGCCAGCAGCTTAGTACGGGCTCCCTACGAGCAGTACTTC
TRBJ2-7 | TRBV18 | 14 | few | - | CASSPYSGPYEQYF | TGTGCCAGCTCACCATATTCAGGCCCCTACGAGCAGTACTTC
TRBJ2-5 | TRBV4-2 | 14 | - | - | CASSQDPRASEQYF | TGTGCCAGCAGCCAAGATCCCAGGGCGAGTGAGCAGTACTTC
TRBJ1-2 | TRBV9 | 14 | - | TRBD1 | CASSPIRDRGGYTF | TGTGCCAGCAGCCCAATCCGGGACAGAGGTGGCTACACCTTC
TRBJ2-3 | TRBV12-3/TRBV12-4 | 13 | - | - | CASAGVRTDTEYF | TGTGCCAGCGCGGGGGTTAGGACAGATACGGAGTATTTT
TRBJ1-2 | TRBV29-1 | 14 | - | TRBD1 | CSVEDQGAVYGYTF | TGCAGCGTTGAAGACCAGGGGGCCGTATATGGCTACACCTTC
TRBJ2-7 | TRBV12-3/TRBV12-4 | 18 | once | TRBD1 | CASSGRDRQGLFRFGQYF | TGTGCCAGCAGTGGTCGGGATCGACAGGGTTTGTTCCGGTTTGGGCAGTACTTC
TRBJ2-5 | TRBV24-1 | 15 | - | - | CATSDLVEGKETQYF | TGTGCCACCAGTGATTTAGTCGAGGGGAAAGAGACCCAGTACTTC
TRBJ2-3 | TRBV6-1 | 14 | - | - | CASGTGLPTDTQYF | TGTGCCAGCGGCACCGGGCTGCCAACAGATACGCAGTATTTT
TRBJ2-7 | TRBV5-1 | 15 | - | TRBD1 | CASSFDGTGSGKQYF | TGCGCCAGCAGCTTTGATGGGACAGGGTCTGGCAAGCAGTACTTC
TRBJ1-2 | TRBV5-5 | 12 | - | - | CASSLEIGGYTF | TGTGCCAGCAGCTTGGAAATAGGTGGCTACACCTTC
TRBJ2-1 | TRBV20-1 | 14 | - | - | CSARRDHSYNEQFF | TGCAGTGCTAGAAGGGACCACTCCTACAATGAGCAGTTCTTC
TRBJ2-5 | TRBV7-6 | 15 | many | TRBD2 | CASSLASSGRETQYF | TGTGCCAGCAGCTTAGCGTCTAGCGGGAGGGAGACCCAGTACTTC